The clone carrying this TCR beta chain was detected a few times. Its cognate antigen is unknown. These data originate in a study of shared clonotypes between healthy human individuals. Whole-study context: Three plates each covered CD4 naive and memory; CD8 naive two, CD8 memory one.

Germline assignment: CDR1 MDHEN and CDR2 SYDVKM. This CDR3 spans 13 amino acids. After removal of 4 bases from V and 5 bases from J, the junction contained 4 bases not matched to a gene. Libraries were prepared by immunoSEQ multiplex PCR; TCRdb keeps only in-frame clonotypes and omits some of them. The repertoire holds some 2,500,000 clones, over 85% seen once, with around 0.37% in the top ten. Findings and limits, study-wide: Clonotypes that were shared across a handful of donors made up about 5.1% of naive CD4 clonotypes.

V usage is TRBV28 and J usage is TRBJ1-1; 7 bases map to TRBD1. The clonotype was recovered from a man younger than 30 in good health. Some clones in this sample may be carry-over from other donors' samples. Sequenced sample: naive CD4+ T cells from PBMCs. Documented subset: CD45RA+ positively selected. The chain's CDR3 is CASSSPGQTEAFF. CDR3 DNA: TGTGCCAGCAGTTCTCCGGGACAGACTGAAGCTTTCTTT.